This record covers a single T cell receptor beta chain. The protocol was immunoSEQ multiplex PCR, while the TCRdb copy is restricted to in-frame clones and leaves out a portion. In the table there are about 150,000 clones, 80% to 90% of which are singletons. The data stem from a study of blood T cell repertoires in COVID-19. This CDR3 spans 17 amino acids. Germline CDR1 is SNHLY and CDR2 is FYNNEI. V lost 1 base to trimming and J lost 6 bases; unmatched junction nucleotides: 13. Sequenced: peripheral blood. The V and J genes are TRBV2 and TRBJ2-3; 7 bases align to TRBD1. The receptor's source is a middle-aged woman with acute or convalescent COVID-19. Here the CDR3 reads CASSEGPGTAHWDTQYF. The CDR3 bases are TGTGCCAGCAGTGAAGGCCCCGGGACAGCTCATTGGGATACGCAGTATTTT.